This T cell receptor beta chain appears in the sequencing data of a study of shared clonotypes between healthy human individuals. Recent vaccinations or acute infections were absent in the healthy HIV-negative adult donors. The CDR3 covers 15 residues. Germline lookup yields CDR1 SGDLS and CDR2 YYNGEE. V lost 0 bases to trimming and J lost 4 bases, with 11 bases between them. Only in-frame clones appear in the TCRdb table, and some are missing; sequencing was by immunoSEQ multiplex PCR. Of 1,400,000 or so clones listed, approximately 98.5% were seen once; the top ten hold 0.36%. This TCR was sampled from a man aged 25 to 45 in good health. The sequencing sample was made of naive CD4+ T cells sorted from blood. The subset here: CD45RA+ positively selected. This rearrangement joins TRBV9 to TRBJ2-1; unclear D gene. CDR3 nucleotide sequence: TGTGCCAGCAGCGTAGTAGGGTGGTCTTACAATGAGCAGTTCTTC. Translation gives CASSVVGWSYNEQFF.